This TCR beta chain was obtained from a study of TIL therapy for anti-PD-1-resistant metastatic lung cancer. Time point specified: pre-treatment sample, taken before nivolumab and TIL therapy. Germline V CDR1 and CDR2: SGHTA, FQGNSA. CDR3 size: 17 residues. The V end was cut by 5 bases, the J end by 0 bases, with 18 bases between. Sequencing used immunoSEQ v3. Produced via immunoSEQ multiplex PCR; TCRdb's table is partial and in-frame only. The repertoire holds approximately 45,000 clones, with 70% to 80% as singletons. J is TRBJ2-3 and V is TRBV7-2; D unclear. This receptor was obtained from an older man with non-small cell lung cancer. The sequencing used blood, collected at baseline. CDR3 in DNA: TGTGCCAGCAGCCTGAATTTTCGAACATCTAGCACAGATACGCAGTATTTT. This sequence encodes CASSLNFRTSSTDTQYF.